This T cell receptor (beta chain) stems from a study of blood T cell repertoires in COVID-19. Study in general: COVID-19 samples collected from the United States, Italy and Spain covered acute and convalescent phases. T cells, B-cell-depleted T cells, or PBMCs supplied cDNA or gDNA.

This clone was observed a handful of times. V was clipped by 1 base and J by 0 bases, with 7 bases between them. The germline V gene has CDR1 SGHTA and CDR2 FQGTGA. CDR3 length equals 16 residues. Original analysis: Estimated nucleated cell counts came from reference gene primer amplification. Produced via immunoSEQ multiplex PCR; TCRdb's table is partial and in-frame only. V and J calls and clone size are given by that table; D and trimming were obtained from the DNA. The data contain some 270,000 clones, around 86% of them singletons. The receptor comes from a man in his fifties or sixties with acute or convalescent COVID-19. The chain joins TRBV7-3 to TRBJ2-6; D gene ambiguous. Sequencing used peripheral blood. CDR3 loop: CASSLRARSGANVLTF. DNA for the CDR3: TGTGCCAGCAGCTTAAGGGCCCGCTCTGGGGCCAACGTCCTGACTTTC.